This T cell receptor beta chain was obtained from a study of tumor-infiltrating lymphocytes in primary liver carcinoma. Study-level information: The patients comprised men and women between the ages of 30 and 69 years. Among the tumors, stages were T1-T3 N0M0 and sizes roughly 4.2 to 11 cm.

The researchers produced TCR beta cDNA from approximately 0.45 ug total RNA with a constant-region primer. What produced the TCR beta libraries was three nested multiplex PCR rounds using slightly modified ARM-PCR. It was with TRBV1-TRBV30 forward primers and a C-beta reverse primer that the first two PCR rounds were run, at approximately 10 cycles each. TCRdb fed the multiplex PCR reads into MiXCR, producing one record per CDR3 protein. The sample has 100,000 to 150,000 distinct CDR3 sequences, under 65% seen once. Whole-study results and caveats: Tumor specimens were characterized by a significantly higher top-250-clone fraction than blood (p = 0.039).

Co-extraction of both nucleic acids (RNA and DNA) used roughly 19-33 mg of unsorted bulk tissue. Patients carried chronic HBV infection without prior treatment. In the case of this clonotype: Its matching antigen is unknown. Its ends do not fully match the called genes, so a read error is possible.

CDR1 is PRHDT and CDR2 is FYEKMQ in the germline V gene (reference sequence). The CDR3 covers 13 residues. The sample was liver tumor tissue from sampling region 3. Subset denoted: tumor region T3, left-lateral pole. The clonotype comes from a woman aged 60-70 years with primary liver carcinoma and hepatitis B virus infection. The chain couples TRBV13 to TRBJ2-7, with a tentative D call TRBD1 (5 bases). CDR3 coding DNA: TGTGGCAGCAGCTCAGTAGACAGAGACGAGCAGTACTTC. Amino acids: CGSSSVDRDEQYF.